A selection of T cell receptor beta chains follows, all from one sample in a study of shared clonotypes between healthy human individuals. Measured with immunoSEQ multiplex PCR; TCRdb has only the in-frame clones, and not every one. The table includes about 1 million clones, 75% detected once. The sequenced material came from memory CD4+ T cells sorted from blood. These receptors came from a man between 18 and 35 years old in good health. Each CDR3 is given with its conserved first and last residue. The D gene is left open where the match is weak. Expanded clones get a size class; other rows say once, few or many, or leave the size out.

size	V	J	D	CDR3	DNA
.	TRBV29-1	TRBJ2-7	.	CSVVGRNPYEQYF	TGCAGCGTTGTTGGACGGAACCCCTACGAGCAGTACTTC
.	TRBV5-1	TRBJ1-3	.	CASSLEVSGNTIYF	TGCGCCAGCAGCTTGGAGGTCTCTGGAAACACCATATATTTT
.	TRBV5-1	TRBJ2-5	.	CASSYSGAFKRETQYF	TGCGCCAGCAGCTATAGCGGAGCCTTCAAGAGAGAGACCCAGTACTTC
.	TRBV5-1	TRBJ2-4	TRBD2	CASSPSGSVDIQYF	TGCGCCAGCAGCCCTAGCGGGAGTGTTGACATTCAGTACTTC
few	TRBV23-1	TRBJ2-1	.	CASSQYLARHYNEQFF	TGCGCCAGCAGTCAATATCTAGCGAGACACTACAATGAGCAGTTCTTC
.	TRBV11-2	TRBJ2-7	TRBD2	CASSLTGGPYEQYF	TGTGCCAGCAGCTTGACGGGAGGGCCTTACGAGCAGTACTTC
.	TRBV5-1	TRBJ2-5	.	CASSPGMRETQYF	TGCGCCAGCAGTCCAGGGATGAGAGAGACCCAGTACTTC
.	TRBV27	TRBJ1-2	.	CASSLADSYYGYTF	TGTGCCAGCAGTTTAGCCGACAGCTACTATGGCTACACCTTC
few	TRBV11-2	TRBJ1-6	.	CASSSGGRNSPLHF	TGTGCCAGCAGCTCTGGGGGCAGGAATTCACCCCTCCACTTT
.	TRBV5-4	TRBJ2-6	.	CASSFGRPGASGANVLTF	TGTGCCAGCAGCTTTGGAAGGCCGGGGGCATCTGGGGCCAACGTCCTGACTTTC
.	TRBV30	TRBJ2-5	.	CAWSLKGVATQYF	TGTGCCTGGAGCCTAAAGGGGGTGGCGACCCAGTACTTC
.	TRBV10-3	TRBJ1-4	.	CATRATGSANEKLFF	TGTGCCACACGCGCTACAGGGAGTGCTAATGAAAAACTGTTTTTT
once	TRBV7-9	TRBJ2-7	.	CASSPRQALSYEQYF	TGTGCCAGCAGCCCACGACAGGCCCTATCCTACGAGCAGTACTTC
.	TRBV7-2	TRBJ1-2	.	CASSLGNSPSGYTF	TGTGCCAGCAGCTTAGGTAACAGCCCGAGTGGCTACACCTTC
.	TRBV6-1	TRBJ1-1	.	CASSEYDRNTEAFF	TGTGCCAGCAGTGAATACGACAGAAACACTGAAGCTTTCTTT
.	TRBV5-6	TRBJ1-2	.	CASKTGISGYGYTF	TGTGCCAGCAAAACAGGGATCTCCGGGTATGGCTACACCTTC
.	TRBV7-2	TRBJ1-1	TRBD1	CASSLSDRDPRTEAFF	TGTGCCAGCAGCCTTTCGGACAGGGATCCCCGCACTGAAGCTTTCTTT
.	TRBV5-1	TRBJ2-2	.	CASSLAGLNTGELFF	TGCGCCAGCAGCTTGGCGGGTCTGAACACCGGGGAGCTGTTTTTT
.	TRBV21-1	TRBJ1-2	.	CASSKDLGRLNYGYTF	TGTGCCAGCAGCAAAGATCTGGGACGGTTAAACTATGGCTACACCTTC
once	TRBV2	TRBJ2-1	.	CATRRLDNEQFF	TGTGCCACCCGACGACTTGACAATGAGCAGTTCTTC
.	TRBV14	TRBJ2-3	TRBD1	CASSQRRPGTGEETQYF	TGTGCCAGCAGCCAAAGGCGCCCCGGGACAGGGGAAGAGACGCAGTATTTT
.	TRBV28	TRBJ1-3	TRBD1	CASSDPSGTGFSGNTIYF	TGTGCCAGCAGTGACCCCTCCGGGACAGGTTTCTCTGGAAACACCATATATTTT
.	TRBV29-1	TRBJ2-7	TRBD1	CSAADRGLYEQYF	TGCAGCGCCGCGGACAGGGGGCTTTACGAGCAGTACTTC
.	TRBV28	TRBJ1-5	.	CASSLHTSTNQPQHF	TGTGCCAGCAGTCTCCATACATCCACGAATCAGCCCCAGCATTTT
.	TRBV5-1	TRBJ2-2	TRBD2	CASSWSSGTGELFF	TGCGCCAGCAGCTGGTCTAGCGGCACCGGGGAGCTGTTTTTT
.	TRBV4-1	TRBJ2-2	TRBD1	CASSHRQGTTGELFF	TGCGCCAGCAGCCATAGACAGGGTACAACCGGGGAGCTGTTTTTT
.	TRBV19	TRBJ1-3	.	CASTSLQGNTIYF	TGTGCCAGTACTAGCCTTCAGGGGAACACCATATATTTT
.	TRBV2	TRBJ2-4	.	CASKEDPSNIQYF	TGTGCCAGCAAAGAGGATCCCTCAAACATTCAGTACTTC
few	TRBV20-1	TRBJ1-1	.	CSASDGSEAFF	TGCAGTGCTAGTGACGGATCTGAAGCTTTCTTT
once	TRBV27	TRBJ1-6	TRBD1	CASTGQGVNNSPLHF	TGTGCCAGCACCGGACAGGGGGTAAACAATTCACCCCTCCACTTT
.	TRBV6-4	TRBJ2-2	.	CASSTGELFF	TGTGCCAGCAGTACCGGGGAGCTGTTTTTT
.	TRBV6-5	TRBJ1-2	TRBD1	CASLESGTGRGYTF	TGTGCCAGCCTAGAATCCGGGACAGGGAGGGGCTACACCTTC
.	TRBV18	TRBJ2-3	.	CASSPSGLGTDTQYF	TGTGCCAGCTCACCTTCAGGGTTAGGCACAGATACGCAGTATTTT
.	TRBV5-1	TRBJ2-3	.	CASSLAQGTDTQYF	TGCGCCAGCAGCTTGGCCCAGGGCACAGATACGCAGTATTTT
.	TRBV6-4	TRBJ2-3	TRBD2	CASSGSGRLTDTQYF	TGTGCCAGCAGTGGTAGCGGGAGGCTTACAGATACGCAGTATTTT
.	TRBV5-1	TRBJ1-1	.	CASGVEVGSTEAFF	TGCGCCAGCGGGGTTGAGGTGGGTTCTACTGAAGCTTTCTTT
.	TRBV6-1	TRBJ2-3	.	CASTPGLSTDTQYF	TGTGCCAGCACCCCAGGTCTTAGCACAGATACGCAGTATTTT
few	TRBV10-3	TRBJ1-3	TRBD1	CAISESDRGNTIYF	TGTGCCATCAGTGAGTCGGACAGGGGAAACACCATATATTTT
.	TRBV7-2	TRBJ2-7	.	CASSPQLGPIYEQYF	TGTGCCAGCAGCCCGCAATTGGGGCCTATCTACGAGCAGTACTTC